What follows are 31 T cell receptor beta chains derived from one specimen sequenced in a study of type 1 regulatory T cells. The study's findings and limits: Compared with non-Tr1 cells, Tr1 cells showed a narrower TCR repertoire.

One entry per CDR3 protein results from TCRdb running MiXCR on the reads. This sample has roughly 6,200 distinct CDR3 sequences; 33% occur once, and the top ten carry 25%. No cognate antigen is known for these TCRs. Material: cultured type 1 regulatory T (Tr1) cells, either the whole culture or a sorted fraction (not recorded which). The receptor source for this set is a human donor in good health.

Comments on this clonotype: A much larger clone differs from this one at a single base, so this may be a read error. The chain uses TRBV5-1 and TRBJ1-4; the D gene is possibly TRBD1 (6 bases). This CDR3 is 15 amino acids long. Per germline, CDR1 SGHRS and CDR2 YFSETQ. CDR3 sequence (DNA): TGCGCCACCAGCTTGGTTCAGGGACATAATGAAAAACTGTTTTTT. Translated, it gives CATSLVQGHNEKLFF.

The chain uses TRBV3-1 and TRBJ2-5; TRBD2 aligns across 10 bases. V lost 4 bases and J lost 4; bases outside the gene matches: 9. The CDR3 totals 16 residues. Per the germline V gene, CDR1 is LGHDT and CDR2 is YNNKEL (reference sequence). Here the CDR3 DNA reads TGTGCCAGCAGCCCGAATCCCGGACTAGCGGCAGAGACCCAGTACTTC. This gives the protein CASSPNPGLAAETQYF.

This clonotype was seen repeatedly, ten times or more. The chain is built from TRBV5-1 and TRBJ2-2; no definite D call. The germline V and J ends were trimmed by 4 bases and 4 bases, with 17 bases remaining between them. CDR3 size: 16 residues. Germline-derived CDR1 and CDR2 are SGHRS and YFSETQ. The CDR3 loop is CASSGLLGSGTGELFF. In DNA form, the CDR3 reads TGCGCCAGCAGCGGGCTATTGGGGTCGGGCACCGGGGAGCTGTTTTTT.

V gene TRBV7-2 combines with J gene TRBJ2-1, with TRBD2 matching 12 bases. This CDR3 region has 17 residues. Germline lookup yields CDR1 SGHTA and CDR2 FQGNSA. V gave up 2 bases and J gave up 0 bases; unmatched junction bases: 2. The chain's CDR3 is CASSLRTSGTSYNEQFF. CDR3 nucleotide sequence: TGTGCCAGCAGCTTACGGACTAGCGGGACCTCCTACAATGAGCAGTTCTTC. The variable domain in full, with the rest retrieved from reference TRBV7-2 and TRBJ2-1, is GAGVSQSPSNKVTEKGKDVELRCDPISGHTALYWYRQSLGQGLEFLIYFQGNSAPDKSGLPSDRFSAERTGGSVSTLTIQRTQQEDSAVYLCASSLRTSGTSYNEQFFGPGTRLTVL.

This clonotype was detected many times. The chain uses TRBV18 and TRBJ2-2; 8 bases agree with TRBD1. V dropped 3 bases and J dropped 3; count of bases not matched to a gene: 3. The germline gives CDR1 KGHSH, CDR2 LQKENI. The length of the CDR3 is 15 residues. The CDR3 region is CASSPAGGDTGELFF. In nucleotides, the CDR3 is TGTGCCAGCTCACCGGCAGGGGGCGACACCGGGGAGCTGTTTTTT.

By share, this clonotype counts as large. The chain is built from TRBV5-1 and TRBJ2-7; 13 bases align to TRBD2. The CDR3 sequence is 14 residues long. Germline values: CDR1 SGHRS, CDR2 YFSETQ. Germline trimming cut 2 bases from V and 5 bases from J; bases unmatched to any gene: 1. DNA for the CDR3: TGCGCCAGCAGCTTCGGGACTAGCGGGAACGAGCAGTACTTC. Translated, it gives CASSFGTSGNEQYF. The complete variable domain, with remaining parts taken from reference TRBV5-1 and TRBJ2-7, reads KAGVTQTPRYLIKTRGQQVTLSCSPISGHRSVSWYQQTPGQGLQFLFEYFSETQRNKGNFPGRFSGRQFSNSRSEMNVSTLELGDSALYLCASSFGTSGNEQYFGPGTRLTVT.

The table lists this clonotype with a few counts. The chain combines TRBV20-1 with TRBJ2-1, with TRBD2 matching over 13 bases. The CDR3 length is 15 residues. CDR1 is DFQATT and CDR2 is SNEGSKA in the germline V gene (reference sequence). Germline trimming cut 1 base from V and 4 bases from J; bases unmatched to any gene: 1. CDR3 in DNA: TGCAGTGCTAGAGCGGGACTAGCGGGGTACAATGAGCAGTTCTTC. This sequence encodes CSARAGLAGYNEQFF.

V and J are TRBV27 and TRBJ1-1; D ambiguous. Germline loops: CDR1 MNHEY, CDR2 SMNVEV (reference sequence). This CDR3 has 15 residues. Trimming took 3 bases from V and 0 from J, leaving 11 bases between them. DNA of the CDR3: TGTGCCAGCAGTTTCGGGGTCTCAGTGAACACTGAAGCTTTCTTT. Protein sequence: CASSFGVSVNTEAFF.

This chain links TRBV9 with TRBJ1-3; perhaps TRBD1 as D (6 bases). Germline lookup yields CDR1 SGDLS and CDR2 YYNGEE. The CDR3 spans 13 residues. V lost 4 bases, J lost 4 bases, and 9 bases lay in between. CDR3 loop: CASSKGQGNTIYF. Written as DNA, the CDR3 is TGTGCCAGCAGCAAAGGACAGGGAAACACCATATATTTT.

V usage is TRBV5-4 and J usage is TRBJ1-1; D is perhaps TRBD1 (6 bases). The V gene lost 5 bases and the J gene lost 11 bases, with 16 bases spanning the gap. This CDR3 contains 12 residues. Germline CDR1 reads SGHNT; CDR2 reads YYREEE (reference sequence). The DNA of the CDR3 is TGTGCCAGCAGTTTTACAGGGAATCAGGCTTTCTTT. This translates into CASSFTGNQAFF.

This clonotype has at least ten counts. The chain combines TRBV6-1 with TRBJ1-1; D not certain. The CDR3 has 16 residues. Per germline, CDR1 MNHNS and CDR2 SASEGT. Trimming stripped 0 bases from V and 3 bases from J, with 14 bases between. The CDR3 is CASSEAWKVYDTEAFF. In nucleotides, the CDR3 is TGTGCCAGCAGTGAAGCTTGGAAGGTGTATGACACTGAAGCTTTCTTT.

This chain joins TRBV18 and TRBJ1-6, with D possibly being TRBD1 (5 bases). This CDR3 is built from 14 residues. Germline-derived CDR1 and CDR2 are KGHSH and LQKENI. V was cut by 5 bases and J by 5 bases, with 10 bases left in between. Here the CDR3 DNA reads TGTGCCAGCTCAGCCGGGACCGATAATTCACCCCTCCACTTT. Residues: CASSAGTDNSPLHF.

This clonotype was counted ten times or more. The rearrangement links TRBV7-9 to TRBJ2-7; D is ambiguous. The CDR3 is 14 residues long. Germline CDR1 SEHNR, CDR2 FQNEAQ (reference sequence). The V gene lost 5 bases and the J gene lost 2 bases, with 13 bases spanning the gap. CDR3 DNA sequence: TGTGCCAGCAGCGCCATTTCTGGAGCCTACGAGCAGTACTTC. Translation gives CASSAISGAYEQYF.

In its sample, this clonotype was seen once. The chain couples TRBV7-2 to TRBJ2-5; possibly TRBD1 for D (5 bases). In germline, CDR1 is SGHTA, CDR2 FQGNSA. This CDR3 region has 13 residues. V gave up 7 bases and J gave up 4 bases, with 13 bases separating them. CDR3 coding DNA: TGTGCCAGCAATAGGGGCAGGGCAGAGACCCAGTACTTC. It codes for CASNRGRAETQYF.

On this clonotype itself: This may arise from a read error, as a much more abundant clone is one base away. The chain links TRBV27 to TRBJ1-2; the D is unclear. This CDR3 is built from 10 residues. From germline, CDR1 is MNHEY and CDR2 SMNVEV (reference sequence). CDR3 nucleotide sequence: TGTGTCAGCAGTCAAAGTCAGTCGGACTTC. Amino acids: CVSSQSQSDF.

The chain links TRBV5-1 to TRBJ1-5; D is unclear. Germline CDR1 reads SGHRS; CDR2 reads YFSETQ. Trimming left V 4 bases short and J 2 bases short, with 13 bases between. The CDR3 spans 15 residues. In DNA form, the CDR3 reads TGCGCCAGCAGCCCAGAGGGTCGGGGCAATCAGCCCCAGCATTTT. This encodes CASSPEGRGNQPQHF. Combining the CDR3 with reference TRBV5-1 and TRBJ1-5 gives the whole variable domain KAGVTQTPRYLIKTRGQQVTLSCSPISGHRSVSWYQQTPGQGLQFLFEYFSETQRNKGNFPGRFSGRQFSNSRSEMNVSTLELGDSALYLCASSPEGRGNQPQHFGDGTRLSIL.

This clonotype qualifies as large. DNA of the CDR3: TGTGCCAGCAGCATGTTACAGGGTGCCGGGGAGCTGTTTTTT. Amino acid sequence: CASSMLQGAGELFF. The chain has TRBV9 and TRBJ2-2, with D maybe TRBD1 (6 bases). This CDR3 has 14 residues. Trimming shortened V by 4 bases and J by 6 bases, and 13 bases separated the two germline ends. Germline assignment: CDR1 SGDLS and CDR2 YYNGEE.

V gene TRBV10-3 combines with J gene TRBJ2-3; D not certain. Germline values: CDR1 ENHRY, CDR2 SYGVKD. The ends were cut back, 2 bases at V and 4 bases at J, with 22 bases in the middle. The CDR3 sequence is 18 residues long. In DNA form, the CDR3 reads TGTGCCATCAGTGAGGTACCGACCGGTGCTTTGAAGGCAGATACGCAGTATTTT. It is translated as CAISEVPTGALKADTQYF.

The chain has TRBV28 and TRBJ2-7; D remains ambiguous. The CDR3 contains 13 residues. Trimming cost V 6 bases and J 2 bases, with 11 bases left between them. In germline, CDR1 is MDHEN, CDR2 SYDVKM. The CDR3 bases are TGTGCCAGCAGCCCCAGGATCCCCTACGAGCAGTACTTC. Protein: CASSPRIPYEQYF.

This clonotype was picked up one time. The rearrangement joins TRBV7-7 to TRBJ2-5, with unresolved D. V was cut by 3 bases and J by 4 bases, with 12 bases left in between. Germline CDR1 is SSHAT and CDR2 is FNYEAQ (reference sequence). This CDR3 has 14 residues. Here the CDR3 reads CASSFNGNSETQYF. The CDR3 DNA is TGTGCCAGCAGCTTCAACGGCAACTCAGAGACCCAGTACTTC.

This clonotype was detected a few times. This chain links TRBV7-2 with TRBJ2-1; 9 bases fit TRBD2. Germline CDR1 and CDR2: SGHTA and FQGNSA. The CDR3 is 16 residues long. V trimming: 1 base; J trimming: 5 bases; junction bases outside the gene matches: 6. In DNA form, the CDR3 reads TGTGCCAGCAGCTTAGTTTTGCTAGCGGGGAACAATGAGCAGTTCTTC. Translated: CASSLVLLAGNNEQFF.

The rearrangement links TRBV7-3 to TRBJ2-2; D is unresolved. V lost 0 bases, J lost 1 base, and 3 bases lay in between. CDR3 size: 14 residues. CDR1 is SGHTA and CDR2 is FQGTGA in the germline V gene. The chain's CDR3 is CASSLTRNTGELFF. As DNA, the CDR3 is TGTGCCAGCAGCTTAACTAGGAACACCGGGGAGCTGTTTTTT.

This chain's CDR3 is CASSLQTSGPPSTDTQYF. DNA for the CDR3: TGCGCCAGCAGCTTGCAGACTAGCGGACCTCCTAGCACAGATACGCAGTATTTT. The chain employs TRBV5-1 and TRBJ2-3, with 9 bases identical to TRBD2. Germline lookup yields CDR1 SGHRS and CDR2 YFSETQ. The CDR3 consists of 18 residues. V lost 1 base to trimming and J lost 0 bases; unmatched junction nucleotides: 9.

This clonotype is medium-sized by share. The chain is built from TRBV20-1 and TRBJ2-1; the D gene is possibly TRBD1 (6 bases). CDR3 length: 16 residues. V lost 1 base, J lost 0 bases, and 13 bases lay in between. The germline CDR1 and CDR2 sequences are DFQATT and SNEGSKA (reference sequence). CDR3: CSARVRQASSYNEQFF. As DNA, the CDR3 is TGCAGTGCTAGAGTGAGACAGGCCAGCTCCTACAATGAGCAGTTCTTC.

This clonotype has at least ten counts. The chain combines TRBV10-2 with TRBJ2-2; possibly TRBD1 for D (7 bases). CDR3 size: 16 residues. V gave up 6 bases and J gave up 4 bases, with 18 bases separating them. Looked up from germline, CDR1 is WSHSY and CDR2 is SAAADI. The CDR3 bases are TGCGCCAGCAGACCAACGAACAGGGGAGGCACCGGGGAGCTGTTTTTT. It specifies CASRPTNRGGTGELFF.

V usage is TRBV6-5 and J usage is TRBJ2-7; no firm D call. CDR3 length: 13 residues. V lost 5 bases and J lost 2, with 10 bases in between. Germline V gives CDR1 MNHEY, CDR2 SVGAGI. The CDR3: CASSVGIPYEQYF. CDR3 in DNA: TGTGCCAGCAGTGTGGGGATCCCCTACGAGCAGTACTTC.

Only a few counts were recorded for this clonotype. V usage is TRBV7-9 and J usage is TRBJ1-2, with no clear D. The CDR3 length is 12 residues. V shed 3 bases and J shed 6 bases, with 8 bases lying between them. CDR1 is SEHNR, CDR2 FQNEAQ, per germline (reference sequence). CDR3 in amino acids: CASSFEGNGYTF. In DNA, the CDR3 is TGTGCCAGCAGCTTCGAAGGAAATGGCTACACCTTC.

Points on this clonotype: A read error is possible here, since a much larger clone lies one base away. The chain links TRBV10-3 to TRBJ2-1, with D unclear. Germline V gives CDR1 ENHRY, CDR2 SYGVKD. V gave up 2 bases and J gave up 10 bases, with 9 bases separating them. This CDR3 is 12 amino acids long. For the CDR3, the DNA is TGTGCCATCAGTGAGACGGCCTACGAGCAGTTCTTC. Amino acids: CAISETAYEQFF.

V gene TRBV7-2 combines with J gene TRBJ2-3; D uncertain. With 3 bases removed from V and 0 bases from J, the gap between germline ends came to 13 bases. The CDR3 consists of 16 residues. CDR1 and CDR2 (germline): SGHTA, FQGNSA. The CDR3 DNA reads TGTGCCAGCAGCTTCTATGTCGGGCTTAGCACAGATACGCAGTATTTT. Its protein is CASSFYVGLSTDTQYF.

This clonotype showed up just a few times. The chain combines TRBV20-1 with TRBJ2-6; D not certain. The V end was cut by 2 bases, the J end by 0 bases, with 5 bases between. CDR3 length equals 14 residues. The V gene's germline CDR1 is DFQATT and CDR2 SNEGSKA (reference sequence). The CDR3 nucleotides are TGCAGTGCTAGACATAACTCTGGGGCCAACGTCCTGACTTTC. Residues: CSARHNSGANVLTF.

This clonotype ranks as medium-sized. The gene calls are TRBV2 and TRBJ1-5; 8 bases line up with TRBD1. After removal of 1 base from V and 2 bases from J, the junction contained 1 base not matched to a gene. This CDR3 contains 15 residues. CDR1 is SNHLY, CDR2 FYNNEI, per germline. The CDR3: CASSEDRGGNQPQHF. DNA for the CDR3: TGTGCCAGCAGTGAAGACAGGGGGGGCAATCAGCCCCAGCATTTT.